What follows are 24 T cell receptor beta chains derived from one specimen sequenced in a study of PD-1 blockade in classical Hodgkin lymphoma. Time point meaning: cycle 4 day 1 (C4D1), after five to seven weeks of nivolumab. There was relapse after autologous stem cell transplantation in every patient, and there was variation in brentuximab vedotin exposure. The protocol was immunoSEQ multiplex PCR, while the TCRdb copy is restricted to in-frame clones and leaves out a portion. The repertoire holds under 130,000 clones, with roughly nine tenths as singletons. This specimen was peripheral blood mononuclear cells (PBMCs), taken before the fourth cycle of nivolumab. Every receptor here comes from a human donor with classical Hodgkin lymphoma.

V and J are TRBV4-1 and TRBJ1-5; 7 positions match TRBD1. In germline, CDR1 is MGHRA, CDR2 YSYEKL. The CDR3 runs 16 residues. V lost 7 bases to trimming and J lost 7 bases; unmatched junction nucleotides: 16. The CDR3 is CASNAMVKGTAQPQHF. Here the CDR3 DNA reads TGCGCCAGCAACGCCATGGTTAAAGGGACAGCCCAGCCCCAGCATTTT.

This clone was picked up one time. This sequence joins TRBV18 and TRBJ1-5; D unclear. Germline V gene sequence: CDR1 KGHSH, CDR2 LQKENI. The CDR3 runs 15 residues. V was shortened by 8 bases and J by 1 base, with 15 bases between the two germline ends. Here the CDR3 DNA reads TGTGCCAGCACTCCTGGGGTCGCGAGCAATCAGCCCCAGCATTTT. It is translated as CASTPGVASNQPQHF.

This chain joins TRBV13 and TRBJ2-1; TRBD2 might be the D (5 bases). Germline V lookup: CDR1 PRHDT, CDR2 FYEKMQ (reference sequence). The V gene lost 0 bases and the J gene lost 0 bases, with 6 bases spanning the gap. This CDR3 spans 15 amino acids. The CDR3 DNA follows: TGTGCCAGCAGCTTAGGAGGGAGCTCCTACAATGAGCAGTTCTTC. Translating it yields CASSLGGSSYNEQFF.

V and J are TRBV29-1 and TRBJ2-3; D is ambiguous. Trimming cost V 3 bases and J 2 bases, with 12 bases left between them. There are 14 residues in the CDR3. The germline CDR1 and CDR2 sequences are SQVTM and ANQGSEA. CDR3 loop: CSVDSAEYTDTQYF. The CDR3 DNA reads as TGCAGCGTTGATTCGGCAGAATACACAGATACGCAGTATTTT.

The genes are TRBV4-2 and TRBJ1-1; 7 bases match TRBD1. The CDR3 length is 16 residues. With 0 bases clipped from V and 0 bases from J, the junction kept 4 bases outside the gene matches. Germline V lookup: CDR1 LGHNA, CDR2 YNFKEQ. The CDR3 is CASSQDPDRLNTEAFF. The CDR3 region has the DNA TGTGCCAGCAGCCAAGACCCGGACAGGTTGAACACTGAAGCTTTCTTT.

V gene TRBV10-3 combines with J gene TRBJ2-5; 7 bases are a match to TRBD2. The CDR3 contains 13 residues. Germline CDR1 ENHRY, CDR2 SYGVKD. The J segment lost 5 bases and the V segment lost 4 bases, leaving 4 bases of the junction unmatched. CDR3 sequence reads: CAISGGSGETQYF. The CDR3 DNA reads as TGTGCCATCAGTGGCGGGAGTGGGGAGACCCAGTACTTC.

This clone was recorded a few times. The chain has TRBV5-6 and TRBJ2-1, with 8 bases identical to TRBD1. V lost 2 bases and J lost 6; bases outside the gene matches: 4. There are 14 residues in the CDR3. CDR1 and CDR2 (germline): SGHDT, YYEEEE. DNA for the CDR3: TGTGCCAGCAGCTTAGGACAGGGAAGCAATGAGCAGTTCTTC. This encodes CASSLGQGSNEQFF.

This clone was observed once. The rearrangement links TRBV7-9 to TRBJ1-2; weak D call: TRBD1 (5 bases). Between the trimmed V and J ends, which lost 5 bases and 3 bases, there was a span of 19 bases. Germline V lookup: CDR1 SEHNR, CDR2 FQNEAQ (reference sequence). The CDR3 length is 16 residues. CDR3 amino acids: CASSPHPGGWDYGYTF. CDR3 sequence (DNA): TGTGCCAGCAGCCCCCACCCCGGGGGGTGGGACTATGGCTACACCTTC.

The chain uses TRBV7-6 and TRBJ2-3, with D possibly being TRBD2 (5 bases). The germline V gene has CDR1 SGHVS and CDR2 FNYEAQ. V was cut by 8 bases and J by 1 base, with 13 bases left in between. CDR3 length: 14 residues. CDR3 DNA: TGTGCCAGCGTTCCTTCCGGGGGCACAGATACGCAGTATTTT. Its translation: CASVPSGGTDTQYF.

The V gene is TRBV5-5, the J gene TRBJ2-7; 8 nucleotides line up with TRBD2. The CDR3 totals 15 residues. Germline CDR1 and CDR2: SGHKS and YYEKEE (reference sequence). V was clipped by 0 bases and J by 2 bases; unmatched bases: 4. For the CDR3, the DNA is TGTGCCAGCAGCTTGGGAGCGGGAGTGACCTACGAGCAGTACTTC. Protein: CASSLGAGVTYEQYF.

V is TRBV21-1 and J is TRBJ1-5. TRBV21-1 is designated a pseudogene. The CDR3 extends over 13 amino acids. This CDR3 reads CASGRGGGTPQHF. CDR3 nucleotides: TGTGCCAGCGGACGGGGGGGCGGGACACCCCAGCATTTT.

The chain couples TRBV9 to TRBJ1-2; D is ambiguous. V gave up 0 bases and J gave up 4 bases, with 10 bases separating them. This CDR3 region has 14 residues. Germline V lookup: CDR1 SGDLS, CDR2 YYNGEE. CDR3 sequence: CASSVDLGFYGYTF. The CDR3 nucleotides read TGTGCCAGCAGCGTAGATCTGGGGTTCTATGGCTACACCTTC. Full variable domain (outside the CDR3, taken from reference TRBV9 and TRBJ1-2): DSGVTQTPKHLITATGQRVTLRCSPRSGDLSVYWYQQSLDQGLQFLIQYYNGEERAKGNILERFSAQQFPDLHSELNLSSLELGDSALYFCASSVDLGFYGYTFGSGTRLTVV.

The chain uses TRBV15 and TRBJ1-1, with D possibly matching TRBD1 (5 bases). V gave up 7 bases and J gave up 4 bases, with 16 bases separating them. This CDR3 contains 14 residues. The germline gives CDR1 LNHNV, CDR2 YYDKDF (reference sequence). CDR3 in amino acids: CATTPGRRGTEAFF. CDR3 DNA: TGTGCCACCACTCCGGGTCGAAGGGGCACTGAAGCTTTCTTT.

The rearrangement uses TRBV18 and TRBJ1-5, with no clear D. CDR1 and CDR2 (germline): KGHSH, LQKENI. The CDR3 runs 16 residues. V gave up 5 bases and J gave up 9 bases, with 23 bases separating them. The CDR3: CASSAGPQTQRLPQHF. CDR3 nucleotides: TGTGCCAGCTCAGCCGGTCCTCAGACTCAACGGCTGCCCCAGCATTTT. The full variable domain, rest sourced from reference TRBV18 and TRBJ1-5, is NAGVMQNPRHLVRRRGQEARLRCSPMKGHSHVYWYRQLPEEGLKFMVYLQKENIIDESGMPKERFSAEFPKEGPSILRIQQVVRGDSAAYFCASSAGPQTQRLPQHFGDGTRLSIL.

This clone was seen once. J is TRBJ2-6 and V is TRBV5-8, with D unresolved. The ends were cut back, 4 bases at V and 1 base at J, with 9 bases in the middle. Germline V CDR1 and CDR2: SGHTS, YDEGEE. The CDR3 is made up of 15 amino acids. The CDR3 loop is CASSPRDSGANVLTF. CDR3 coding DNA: TGTGCCAGCAGCCCTAGGGATTCTGGGGCCAACGTCCTGACTTTC.

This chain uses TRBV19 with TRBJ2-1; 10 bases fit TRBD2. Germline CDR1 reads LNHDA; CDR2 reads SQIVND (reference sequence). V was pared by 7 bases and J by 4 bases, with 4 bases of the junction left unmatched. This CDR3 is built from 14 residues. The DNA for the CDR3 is TGTGCCAGTACAGCGGGAGGGAAGTACAATGAGCAGTTCTTC. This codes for CASTAGGKYNEQFF.

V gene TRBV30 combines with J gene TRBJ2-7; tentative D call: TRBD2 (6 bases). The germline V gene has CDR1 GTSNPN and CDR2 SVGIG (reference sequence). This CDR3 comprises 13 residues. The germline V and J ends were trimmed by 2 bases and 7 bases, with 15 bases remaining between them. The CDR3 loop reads CAWSKTRGGEQYF. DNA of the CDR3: TGTGCCTGGAGTAAAACTCGTGGGGGGGAGCAGTACTTC.

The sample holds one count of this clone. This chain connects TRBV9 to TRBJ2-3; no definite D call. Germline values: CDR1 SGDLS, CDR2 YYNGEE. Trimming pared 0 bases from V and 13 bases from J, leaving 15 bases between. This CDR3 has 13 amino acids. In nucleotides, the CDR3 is TGTGCCAGCAGCGTAGAAGTCAACCTACCCAAGTATTTT. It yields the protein CASSVEVNLPKYF. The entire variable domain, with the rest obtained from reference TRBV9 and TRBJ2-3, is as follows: DSGVTQTPKHLITATGQRVTLRCSPRSGDLSVYWYQQSLDQGLQFLIQYYNGEERAKGNILERFSAQQFPDLHSELNLSSLELGDSALYFCASSVEVNLPKYFGPGTRLTVL.

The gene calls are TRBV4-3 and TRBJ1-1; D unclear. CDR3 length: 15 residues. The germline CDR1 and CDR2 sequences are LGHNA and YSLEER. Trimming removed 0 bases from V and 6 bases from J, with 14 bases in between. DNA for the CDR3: TGCGCCAGCAGCCAAGAGGAAGGGCTGAGGTCTGAAGCTTTCTTT. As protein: CASSQEEGLRSEAFF.

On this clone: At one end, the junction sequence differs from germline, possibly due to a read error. The CDR3 sequence: CASSGDRQGIPNF. Written as DNA, the CDR3 is TGTGCCAGCAGCGGGGACCGACAGGGAATTCCGAACTTC. The chain joins TRBV11-2 to TRBJ2-4, with TRBD1 identical over 7 bases. This CDR3 has 13 residues. Per the germline V gene, CDR1 is SGHAT and CDR2 is FQNNGV. Filled out from reference TRBV11-2 and TRBJ2-4, the complete variable domain reads EAGVAQSPRYKIIEKRQSVAFWCNPISGHATLYWYQQILGQGPKLLIQFQNNGVVDDSQLPKDRFSAERLKGVDSTLKIQPAKLEDSAVYLCASSGDRQGIPNFGAGTRLSVL.

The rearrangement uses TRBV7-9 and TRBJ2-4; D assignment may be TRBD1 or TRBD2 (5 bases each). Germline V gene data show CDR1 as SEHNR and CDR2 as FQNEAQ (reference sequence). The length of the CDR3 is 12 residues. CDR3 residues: CAGEGAKNIQYF. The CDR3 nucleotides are TGTGCGGGCGAGGGGGCCAAAAACATTCAGTACTTC. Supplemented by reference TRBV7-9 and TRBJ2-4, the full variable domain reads DTGVSQNPRHKITKRGQNVTFRCDPISEHNRLYWYRQTLGQGPEFLTYFQNEAQLEKSRLLSDRFSAERPKGSFSTLEIQRTEQGDSAMYLCAGEGAKNIQYFGAGTRLSVL.

The CDR3 here is CASSLQGAFYEQYF. In DNA, the CDR3 is TGCGCCAGCAGCTTACAGGGGGCATTTTACGAGCAGTACTTC. The chain recombines TRBV5-1 with TRBJ2-7, with TRBD1 matching over 9 bases. The V gene end was trimmed by 2 bases and the J gene end by 4 bases; junction bases not matched to a gene: 4. CDR3 length: 14 residues. Germline values: CDR1 SGHRS, CDR2 YFSETQ.

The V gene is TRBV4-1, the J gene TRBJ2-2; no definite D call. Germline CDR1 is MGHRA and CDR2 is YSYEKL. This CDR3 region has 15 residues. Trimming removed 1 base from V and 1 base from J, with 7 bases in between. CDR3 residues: CASSQGQRNTGELFF. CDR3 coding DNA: TGCGCCAGCAGCCAAGGGCAGAGGAACACCGGGGAGCTGTTTTTT.

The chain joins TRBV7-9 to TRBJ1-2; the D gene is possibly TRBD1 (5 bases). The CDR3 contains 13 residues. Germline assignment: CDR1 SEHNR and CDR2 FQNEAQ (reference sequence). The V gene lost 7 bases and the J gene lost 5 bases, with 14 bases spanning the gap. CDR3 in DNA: TGTGCCAGCACCCTGGGGGGGATATATGGCTACACCTTC. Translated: CASTLGGIYGYTF.